This TCR beta chain is from a study of T cell clusters in autoimmune cytopenias. TRB rearrangements were amplified by touch-down multiplex PCR with mixed TRB-A/B primers. TCRdb re-called the multiplex PCR reads, yielding one record per CDR3 amino acid sequence without DNA. In total, the table holds some 7,200 distinct CDR3 sequences. TRB was amplified from 250 ng of peripheral blood genomic DNA per sample. According to its frequency, this clonotype is medium-sized. These data were also reused for a study on T cell repertoires in aging, cancer and after chemotherapy.

The specimen was peripheral blood. This receptor was obtained from a human donor in good health.

The CDR3 is CASSWRTGQKETQYF. This chain uses TRBV19 with TRBJ2-5; with no DNA, the TCRdb D assignment of TRBD1 cannot be verified. This CDR3 is built from 15 residues. From germline, CDR1 is LNHDA and CDR2 SQIVND (reference sequence).